What follows is one TCR beta chain and its context. Germline CDR1 is SGHTA and CDR2 is FQGNSA. V was clipped by 0 bases and J by 3 bases, with 8 bases between them. The CDR3 covers 14 residues. These data belong to a study of blood T cell repertoires in COVID-19. Profiling relied on immunoSEQ multiplex PCR, and the TCRdb table lists in-frame clones only, not all of them. This repertoire shows more than 110,000 clones, almost 90% found once; its top ten account for about 10%. Sample: peripheral blood. The J gene is TRBJ1-1, the V gene TRBV7-2; D is perhaps TRBD1 (6 bases). The receptor was derived from a man over 45 with active or convalescent COVID-19. CDR3 loop: CASSLAPGDTEAFF. The CDR3 DNA is TGTGCCAGCAGCTTAGCGCCAGGGGACACTGAAGCTTTCTTT.